Listed below are T cell receptor beta chains from one sample, sequenced in a study of PD-1 blockade in classical Hodgkin lymphoma. Repertoires were generated with immunoSEQ multiplex PCR, while TCRdb's copy carries only in-frame clones and drops some. The table includes 90,000 to 130,000 clones, 89% detected once. The sample in question was peripheral blood mononuclear cells (PBMCs), obtained before the second cycle of nivolumab. Receptors were obtained from a human donor with classical Hodgkin lymphoma. CDR3s include the opening cysteine and the closing phenylalanine or tryptophan. D genes are given only for firm matches. A row's size may be missing; if present it is once, few, many or a size class.

CDR3: CASGQITTSRNYGYTF
DNA: TGTGCCAGCGGCCAGATTACCACCTCTAGAAACTATGGCTACACCTTC
V: TRBV5-6
J: TRBJ1-2
D: -
size: -

CDR3: CASSLAYRGQRTGELFF
DNA: TGCGCCAGCAGCTTGGCGTACAGGGGGCAGCGGACCGGGGAGCTGTTTTTT
V: TRBV5-1
J: TRBJ2-2
D: TRBD1
size: -

CDR3: CASSPPRLNTEAFF
DNA: TGTGCCAGCTCACCACCCCGACTGAACACTGAAGCTTTCTTT
V: TRBV18
J: TRBJ1-1
D: -
size: once

CDR3: CASSLSFWDRGPSPLHF
DNA: TGTGCCAGCAGTTTATCGTTTTGGGACAGGGGGCCTTCACCCCTCCACTTT
V: TRBV27
J: TRBJ1-6
D: TRBD1
size: -

CDR3: CASRGSSGTNEQYF
DNA: TGTGCCAGCAGAGGGTCTAGCGGGACTAACGAGCAGTACTTC
V: TRBV6-1
J: TRBJ2-7
D: TRBD2
size: -

CDR3: CASSPITLQVYSNQPQHF
DNA: TGTGCCAGCAGTCCCATTACCCTTCAGGTCTATAGCAATCAGCCCCAGCATTTT
V: TRBV28
J: TRBJ1-5
D: -
size: -

CDR3: CASSNDVMQGYTF
DNA: TGTGCCAGCAGCAACGATGTAATGCAGGGCTACACCTTC
V: TRBV7-2
J: TRBJ1-2
D: -
size: -

CDR3: CAWSVRSGGVAEAFF
DNA: TGTGCCTGGAGTGTACGGTCAGGTGGGGTAGCTGAAGCTTTCTTT
V: TRBV30
J: TRBJ1-1
D: -
size: -

CDR3: CASEVESYEQYF
DNA: TGCGCCAGCGAGGTTGAATCCTACGAGCAGTACTTC
V: TRBV4-1
J: TRBJ2-7
D: -
size: -

CDR3: CASSHDRTTEAFF
DNA: TGCGCCAGCAGCCACGACAGGACCACTGAAGCTTTCTTT
V: TRBV4-1
J: TRBJ1-1
D: -
size: -

CDR3: CAITWTRPNYGYTF
DNA: TGTGCCATCACCTGGACCCGGCCTAACTATGGCTACACCTTC
V: TRBV10-3
J: TRBJ1-2
D: -
size: -

CDR3: CASTGLGLGKLFF
DNA: TGTGCCAGCACAGGGCTGGGATTGGGAAAACTGTTTTTT
V: TRBV6-6
J: TRBJ1-4
D: -
size: -

CDR3: CAWNLLRGRSSPLHF
DNA: TGTGCCTGGAACCTGCTCAGGGGGCGTAGTTCACCCCTCCACTTT
V: TRBV30
J: TRBJ1-6
D: TRBD1
size: -

CDR3: CASSLGVGANTGELFF
DNA: TGTGCCAGCAGCTTAGGGGTAGGGGCCAACACCGGGGAGCTGTTTTTT
V: TRBV11-3
J: TRBJ2-2
D: -
size: -

CDR3: CASSLVRGRNYGYTF
DNA: TGTGCCAGCAGCTTAGTCAGGGGGCGGAACTATGGCTACACCTTC
V: TRBV7-9
J: TRBJ1-2
D: TRBD1
size: -

CDR3: CASSLAGLAAYNEQFF
DNA: TGTGCCAGCAGCTTAGCAGGACTAGCGGCCTACAATGAGCAGTTCTTC
V: TRBV7-9
J: TRBJ2-1
D: TRBD2
size: -

CDR3: CASSQDGAHTF
DNA: TGTGCCAGCAGCCAAGATGGGGCTCACACCTTC
V: TRBV4-2
J: TRBJ1-2
D: -
size: -

CDR3: CASSFQAGQGAHEQYF
DNA: TGCGCCAGCAGCTTCCAAGCAGGACAGGGGGCTCACGAGCAGTACTTC
V: TRBV5-1
J: TRBJ2-7
D: TRBD1
size: once

CDR3: CASSSPASDPYNEQFF
DNA: TGTGCCAGTAGTTCTCCGGCTAGCGACCCCTACAATGAGCAGTTCTTC
V: TRBV19
J: TRBJ2-1
D: -
size: few

CDR3: CASSELAGGPYNEQFF
DNA: TGCGCCAGCAGCGAACTAGCGGGAGGGCCTTACAATGAGCAGTTCTTC
V: TRBV10-1
J: TRBJ2-1
D: TRBD2
size: -

CDR3: CASSRDDHNEQFF
DNA: TGTGCCAGCAGCCGGGACGATCACAATGAGCAGTTCTTC
V: TRBV7-9
J: TRBJ2-1
D: -
size: -

CDR3: CASSDSGTSGYNEQFF
DNA: TGTGCCAGCAGTGACTCAGGGACTAGCGGTTACAATGAGCAGTTCTTC
V: TRBV6-4
J: TRBJ2-1
D: TRBD2
size: once

CDR3: CASSLRNSRDSSYNEQFF
DNA: TGTGCCAGCAGCTTACGAAACAGCAGAGATAGCTCCTACAATGAGCAGTTCTTC
V: TRBV7-9
J: TRBJ2-1
D: -
size: -

CDR3: CASTIGTSGTYEQYF
DNA: TGCGCCAGCACCATAGGGACTAGCGGGACCTACGAGCAGTACTTC
V: TRBV10-2
J: TRBJ2-7
D: TRBD2
size: -